The present entry profiles one TCR beta chain with its context. The data stem from a study of blood T cell repertoires in COVID-19. Across the study: The cDNA or gDNA used as material had been derived from T cells, B-cell-depleted T cells, or PBMCs.

In the original analysis: It was from reference gene primer amplification that nucleated cell counts were estimated. Generated by immunoSEQ multiplex PCR, the TCRdb table keeps only in-frame clones and is missing some. V, J and clone size were drawn from that table, and D and trimming were deduced from the DNA. The sample lists approximately 170,000 clones, about 85% occurring once. The germline V gene encodes CDR1 LGHDT and CDR2 YNNKEL (reference sequence). With 4 bases clipped from V and 2 bases from J, the junction kept 5 bases outside the gene matches. The CDR3 length is 15 residues. The sequenced sample was PBMCs or T cells enriched from blood (not recorded which). The TCR originated in a woman aged 45-65 years who had recovered from COVID-19. This rearrangement joins TRBV3-1 (or the pseudogene TRBV3-2) to TRBJ1-1, with 9 bases lining up with TRBD1. CDR3 sequence reads: CASSLFTGGNTEAFF. Here the CDR3 DNA reads TGTGCCAGCAGCCTGTTTACAGGGGGCAACACTGAAGCTTTCTTT.